The text below deals with one TCR beta chain. This entry comes from a study of blood T cell repertoires in COVID-19. This CDR3 comprises 16 residues. Germline V gene data show CDR1 as LNHNV and CDR2 as YYDKDF (reference sequence). With V trimmed by 4 bases and J by 8 bases, 12 bases remained unmatched. TCRdb's table, derived via immunoSEQ multiplex PCR, lists solely in-frame clones and lacks some. The table shows fewer than 200,000 clones, with 87% occurring only once. Source material: peripheral blood. This TCR derives from a man aged 55 to 70 with active or convalescent COVID-19. The chain joins TRBV15 to TRBJ2-1; 9 nucleotides align to TRBD1. DNA of the CDR3: TGTGCCACCAGCATTGCCCCGGGACAGGGTGGGGATGAGCAGTTCTTC. Its protein product is CATSIAPGQGGDEQFF.